Listed here are 26 T cell receptor beta chains from one sample, sequenced in a study of blood T cells in healthy people across ages. A sample-barcoded 5' primer and a J-beta primer mix were used in a second PCR of roughly 6 to 11 cycles. Each CDR3 protein gets one entry after TCRdb re-called the 5' RACE reads with MiXCR. The sample shows about 840,000 distinct CDR3 sequences, almost 30% of them seen only once. These data also formed part of another study, on T cells of mothers and their children.

The material sequenced was blood. All receptors derive from a woman between 40 and 55 years old in good health.

The chain combines TRBV28 with TRBJ2-5; D is possibly TRBD1 or TRBD2 (5 bases each). Germline CDR1 and CDR2: MDHEN and SYDVKM. Trimming cost V 3 bases and J 6 bases, with 17 bases left between them. This CDR3 has 15 amino acids. CDR3 in amino acids: CASSFRDGRKKTQYF. In DNA form, the CDR3 reads TGTGCCAGCAGTTTTCGGGACGGACGGAAGAAGACCCAGTACTTC.

The rearrangement links TRBV12-3 or TRBV12-4 to TRBJ1-1; D is perhaps TRBD1 (6 bases). The CDR3 covers 16 residues. Trimming removed 6 bases from V and 4 bases from J, with 21 bases in between. CDR3 region: CASRPGGGGGGTEAFF. The CDR3 DNA reads as TGTGCCAGCAGGCCGGGCGGGGGCGGAGGGGGCACTGAAGCTTTCTTT.

The chain couples TRBV5-1 to TRBJ1-4; TRBD1 aligns across 8 bases. The CDR3 is made up of 17 amino acids. V lost 3 bases to trimming and J lost 0 bases; unmatched junction nucleotides: 7. Per the germline V gene, CDR1 is SGHRS and CDR2 is YFSETQ. In nucleotides, the CDR3 is TGCGCCAGCAGCTCCGGACAGGGCGCAACAACTAATGAAAAACTGTTTTTT. Amino acid sequence: CASSSGQGATTNEKLFF.

V is TRBV7-2 and J is TRBJ2-7, with 9 bases fitting TRBD1. Losses at the gene ends were 2 bases for V and 6 bases for J; bases not matched to a gene: 14. CDR3 size: 17 residues. Germline V gene sequence: CDR1 SGHTA, CDR2 FQGNSA. The CDR3: CASSLRGTGTGWREQYF. The CDR3 bases are TGTGCCAGCAGCTTACGAGGAACCGGGACAGGGTGGCGCGAGCAGTACTTC.

This clonotype appeared many times. V gene TRBV5-1 combines with J gene TRBJ2-7; D remains ambiguous. Looked up from germline, CDR1 is SGHRS and CDR2 is YFSETQ. The CDR3 has 15 residues. V was shortened by 0 bases and J by 0 bases, with 10 bases between the two germline ends. DNA of the CDR3: TGCGCCAGCAGCTTGGATTTGAGCAGCTCCTACGAGCAGTACTTC. It translates to CASSLDLSSSYEQYF.

The gene calls are TRBV7-2 and TRBJ2-1; 15 positions agree with TRBD2. The J segment lost 9 bases and the V segment lost 5 bases, leaving 5 bases of the junction unmatched. The CDR3 extends over 15 amino acids. In germline, CDR1 is SGHTA, CDR2 FQGNSA. The CDR3 sequence: CASSRGGLAGGEQFF. CDR3 coding DNA: TGTGCCAGCAGCCGGGGGGGACTAGCGGGGGGTGAGCAGTTCTTC.

This clonotype has only a few counts. Sequence at one end of the junction differs from germline and may be a read error. V and J are TRBV12-3 or TRBV12-4 and TRBJ2-6, with D unclear. The CDR3 has 16 residues. The CDR3 DNA follows: TGTGCCAGCAGTTTAGGGGTAACCTCTGGGACCAACGTCCTGACTTTC. This codes for CASSLGVTSGTNVLTF.

CDR3 residues: CASSRTVSETQYF. CDR3 bases: TGTGCCAGCTCACGGACGGTCTCGGAGACCCAGTACTTC. The rearrangement links TRBV18 to TRBJ2-5; D uncertain. V shed 4 bases and J shed 5 bases, with 11 bases lying between them. From germline, CDR1 is KGHSH and CDR2 LQKENI. CDR3 length equals 13 residues.

This clonotype was seen repeatedly, ten times or more. The rearrangement links TRBV12-5 to TRBJ2-6; D possibly corresponds to TRBD1 (5 bases). The CDR3 extends over 15 amino acids. The V and J ends lost 6 bases and 0 bases respectively, with 9 bases between them. Germline-derived CDR1 and CDR2 are LGHNT and FRNRAP. The CDR3 sequence is CASGQDPSGANVLTF. The CDR3 DNA is TGTGCTAGTGGACAGGACCCCTCTGGGGCCAACGTCCTGACTTTC. The entire variable domain, with the rest obtained from reference TRBV12-5 and TRBJ2-6, is as follows: DARVTQTPRHKVTEMGQEVTMRCQPILGHNTVFWYRQTMMQGLELLAYFRNRAPLDDSGMPKDRFSAEMPDATLATLKIQPSEPRDSAVYFCASGQDPSGANVLTFGAGSRLTVL.

The sample holds many counts of this clonotype. This sequence joins TRBV20-1 and TRBJ1-2; D might be TRBD1 (5 bases). Germline V lookup: CDR1 DFQATT, CDR2 SNEGSKA (reference sequence). The CDR3 is 15 amino acids. The V and J ends lost 4 bases and 5 bases respectively, with 20 bases between them. The CDR3 loop reads CSATRDGNLGYGYTF. The CDR3 bases are TGCAGTGCTACCCGGGACGGTAACTTGGGGTATGGCTACACCTTC.

The chain has TRBV5-1 and TRBJ1-1; 8 nucleotides align to TRBD1. The CDR3 has 15 amino acids. Germline V CDR1 and CDR2: SGHRS, YFSETQ. J lost 6 bases, V lost 0 bases, and 7 bases had no gene match. The CDR3 DNA follows: TGCGCCAGCAGCTTGGTCGGACAGGGTGGGTCTGAAGCTTTCTTT. It yields the protein CASSLVGQGGSEAFF.

This clonotype showed up just a few times. The rearrangement links TRBV5-1 to TRBJ1-1; possible D gene TRBD1, 6 bases. V gave up 7 bases and J gave up 0 bases, with 16 bases separating them. CDR1 and CDR2 from the germline V gene are SGHRS and YFSETQ. The CDR3 consists of 15 residues. The CDR3 coding sequence is TGCGCCAGCGGCCACGGGACAACCATGAACACTGAAGCTTTCTTT. This codes for CASGHGTTMNTEAFF. Supplemented by reference TRBV5-1 and TRBJ1-1, the full variable domain reads KAGVTQTPRYLIKTRGQQVTLSCSPISGHRSVSWYQQTPGQGLQFLFEYFSETQRNKGNFPGRFSGRQFSNSRSEMNVSTLELGDSALYLCASGHGTTMNTEAFFGQGTRLTVV.

V and J are TRBV5-1 and TRBJ1-5, with D possibly being TRBD1 (5 bases). The CDR3 extends over 13 amino acids. With 7 bases removed from V and 9 bases from J, the gap between germline ends came to 17 bases. CDR1 SGHRS and CDR2 YFSETQ come from the germline V gene. The CDR3 is CASGSGMQGPQHF. CDR3 in DNA: TGCGCCAGCGGCTCGGGGATGCAGGGGCCCCAGCATTTT.

This clonotype has a handful of counts. The junction differs from germline at one of its ends, possibly a read error. V is TRBV7-7 and J is TRBJ2-1; TRBD2 agrees at 9 bases. From germline, CDR1 is SSHAT and CDR2 FNYEAQ (reference sequence). This CDR3 contains 20 residues. The CDR3 nucleotides are TGTGCTAGCAGCTTAGGGGCGGGACTAGCTGGGGGAAGCTCCTACAATGAGCAGTTCTTC. Protein product: CASSLGAGLAGGSSYNEQFF.

The sample holds a few counts of this clonotype. The chain couples TRBV28 to TRBJ1-5, with TRBD1 matching over 9 bases. Germline-derived CDR1 and CDR2 are MDHEN and SYDVKM. V lost 5 bases and J lost 5; bases outside the gene matches: 10. This CDR3 contains 16 residues. The CDR3: CASSPYDRGDYQPQHF. The DNA for the CDR3 is TGTGCCAGCAGTCCCTACGACAGGGGGGACTATCAGCCCCAGCATTTT.

This clonotype was observed a few times. The chain has TRBV12-3 or TRBV12-4 and TRBJ1-1, with 7 positions matching TRBD1. CDR3 length equals 15 residues. With 5 bases clipped from V and 1 base from J, the junction kept 7 bases outside the gene matches. CDR3 amino acids: CASSGTGQTNTEAFF. The CDR3 DNA follows: TGTGCCAGCAGTGGAACGGGACAGACGAACACTGAAGCTTTCTTT.

V usage is TRBV18 and J usage is TRBJ2-3; 8 bases match TRBD1. J lost 2 bases, V lost 1 base, and 8 bases had no gene match. Germline-derived CDR1 and CDR2 are KGHSH and LQKENI. The CDR3 covers 17 residues. In DNA, the CDR3 is TGTGCCAGCTCACCACGGACAGGGAATCTCCTCACAGATACGCAGTATTTT. Protein product: CASSPRTGNLLTDTQYF.

The CDR3 DNA is TGTGCCAGCAGCTTGCTAGCGGGGGGAATCCCCTTAGCGCAGTATTTT. Amino acids: CASSLLAGGIPLAQYF. The V and J genes are TRBV5-4 and TRBJ2-3; 11 bases align to TRBD2. The CDR3 is 16 residues long. Germline V CDR1 and CDR2: SGHNT, YYREEE (reference sequence). V was clipped by 1 base and J by 10 bases; unmatched bases: 11.

This clonotype was recorded a few times. This may be a read error, as it is one base from a much larger clone. This chain joins TRBV4-1 and TRBJ2-5, with D perhaps given as TRBD1 or TRBD2 (5 bases each). The CDR3 has 15 amino acids. V was pared by 2 bases and J by 2 bases, with 12 bases between. Germline lookup yields CDR1 MGHRA and CDR2 YSYEKL. CDR3: CASSQNRGSQETQYF. For the CDR3, the DNA is TGCGCCAGCAGCCAAAATCGGGGCTCACAAGAGACCCAGTACTTC.

This clonotype was seen only a few times. This rearrangement joins TRBV6-5 to TRBJ1-1; 7 bases are a match to TRBD1. V trimming: 2 bases; J trimming: 8 bases; junction bases outside the gene matches: 8. The germline CDR1 and CDR2 sequences are MNHEY and SVGAGI. The CDR3 totals 14 residues. The DNA for the CDR3 is TGTGCCAGCAGTTACGACAGGGCCCCGGCGGAAGCTTTCTTT. Translation: CASSYDRAPAEAFF.

This sequence joins TRBV3-1 and TRBJ2-1; no reliable D call. V lost 0 bases to trimming and J lost 0 bases, with 12 bases between them. This CDR3 is 17 amino acids long. Germline V CDR1 and CDR2: LGHDT, YNNKEL (reference sequence). As DNA, the CDR3 is TGTGCCAGCAGCCAAGAAGGATTTGGGGACTCCTACAATGAGCAGTTCTTC. Encoded protein: CASSQEGFGDSYNEQFF.

This clonotype was picked up many times. The rearrangement links TRBV2 to TRBJ1-2; D might be TRBD1 (5 bases). Per the germline V gene, CDR1 is SNHLY and CDR2 is FYNNEI. The CDR3 spans 15 residues. V was shortened by 3 bases and J by 0 bases, with 11 bases between the two germline ends. CDR3 sequence reads: CASSDGAAANYGYTF. The DNA of the CDR3 is TGTGCCAGCAGTGATGGGGCAGCAGCTAACTATGGCTACACCTTC.

The sample holds a few counts of this clonotype. The V call is TRBV7-3, the J call TRBJ1-2, with 7 bases identical to TRBD1. Unmatched junction bases numbered 8, after V lost 5 bases and J lost 5 bases. The CDR3 is 14 residues long. Germline V gives CDR1 SGHTA, CDR2 FQGTGA. In DNA form, the CDR3 reads TGTGCCAGCAGCGCGACAGGGAGTTATTATGGCTACACCTTC. It encodes CASSATGSYYGYTF.

This clonotype was seen only a few times. The chain carries TRBV28 and TRBJ1-5, with unresolved D. The germline CDR1 and CDR2 sequences are MDHEN and SYDVKM. The CDR3 runs 14 residues. Trimming removed 7 bases at V and 4 bases at J, with 14 bases between. CDR3 protein: CASTSRVTNQPQHF. The CDR3 bases are TGTGCCAGCACCTCGCGGGTTACAAATCAGCCCCAGCATTTT.

This clonotype has at least ten counts. The chain uses TRBV29-1 and TRBJ1-2; D ambiguous. V lost 6 bases to trimming and J lost 8 bases, with 16 bases between them. CDR3 size: 12 residues. CDR1 and CDR2 from the germline V gene are SQVTM and ANQGSEA. The CDR3 coding sequence is TGCAGCGTCCCTGCCGGAGGGCACGGCTACACCTTC. Translated: CSVPAGGHGYTF.

This clonotype was recorded at least ten times. The chain employs TRBV7-2 and TRBJ2-7; 7 bases line up with TRBD1. The CDR3 consists of 17 residues. V lost 4 bases and J lost 3; bases outside the gene matches: 15. In germline, CDR1 is SGHTA, CDR2 FQGNSA. DNA for the CDR3: TGTGCCAGCAGCTGGGGCGCGTCCCGGGACAGTTTCTACGAGCAGTACTTC. Its protein is CASSWGASRDSFYEQYF.